This record looks at one T cell receptor beta chain sequence and its context. Seattle's enrolled individuals joined amid active infection and were then monitored longitudinally. This sample is part of a study of blood T cell repertoires in COVID-19. Germline V CDR1 and CDR2: SGDLS, YYNGEE. The CDR3 totals 16 residues. V was cut by 3 bases and J by 0 bases, with 12 bases left in between. Profiled with immunoSEQ multiplex PCR; TCRdb holds only in-frame clones, not every one. The sample lists 200,000 or so clones, around four fifths occurring once. The chain combines TRBV9 with TRBJ1-4; no definite D call. Material for sequencing was peripheral blood. The sequence was obtained from a man aged 55-75 years with COVID-19, enrolled during active disease. CDR3 in amino acids: CASSARADPTNEKLFF. The CDR3, as DNA: TGTGCCAGCAGCGCACGAGCTGATCCAACTAATGAAAAACTGTTTTTT.